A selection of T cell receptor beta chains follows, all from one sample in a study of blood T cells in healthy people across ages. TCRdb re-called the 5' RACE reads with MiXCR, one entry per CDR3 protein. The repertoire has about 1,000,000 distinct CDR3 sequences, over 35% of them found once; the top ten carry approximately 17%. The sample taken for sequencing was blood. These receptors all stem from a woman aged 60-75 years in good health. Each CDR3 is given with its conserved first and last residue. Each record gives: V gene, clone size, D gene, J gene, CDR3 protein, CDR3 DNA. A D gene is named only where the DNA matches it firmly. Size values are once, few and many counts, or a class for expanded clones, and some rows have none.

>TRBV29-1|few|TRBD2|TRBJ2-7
CSVRPSSGSLYEQYF
TGCAGCGTTCGTCCATCTAGCGGGAGCTTATACGAGCAGTACTTC
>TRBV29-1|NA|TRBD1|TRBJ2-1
CSVEGSDRGSYNEQFF
TGCAGCGTTGAAGGGAGCGACAGGGGATCCTACAATGAGCAGTTCTTC
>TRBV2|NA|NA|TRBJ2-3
CASTEWTDTQYF
TGTGCCAGCACGGAGTGGACAGATACGCAGTATTTT
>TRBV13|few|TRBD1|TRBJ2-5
CASSMLSGQGLQTQYF
TGTGCCAGCAGCATGCTATCGGGACAGGGATTGCAGACCCAGTACTTC
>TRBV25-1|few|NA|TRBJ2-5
CASSEARAGETQYF
TGTGCCAGCAGTGAAGCTAGAGCGGGAGAGACCCAGTACTTC
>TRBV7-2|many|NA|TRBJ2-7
CASSSRRQDFEQYF
TGTGCCAGCAGCTCCCGGAGACAGGACTTCGAGCAGTACTTC
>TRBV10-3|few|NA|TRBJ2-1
CAISEPLVTVNYNEQFF
TGTGCCATCAGTGAGCCCCTGGTTACGGTGAACTACAATGAGCAGTTCTTC
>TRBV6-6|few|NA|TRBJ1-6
CASSDRDTNSPLHF
TGTGCCAGCAGTGACCGGGACACTAATTCACCCCTCCACTTT
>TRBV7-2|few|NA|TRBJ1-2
CASTLGGYYGYTF
TGTGCCAGCACCCTCGGGGGGTACTATGGCTACACCTTC
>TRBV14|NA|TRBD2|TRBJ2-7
CASSRHLSGKTDEQYF
TGTGCCAGCAGCCGCCACCTTAGCGGGAAGACCGACGAGCAGTACTTC
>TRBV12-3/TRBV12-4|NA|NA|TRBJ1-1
CASSPTGKAEAFF
TGTGCCAGCAGTCCTACAGGGAAGGCTGAAGCTTTCTTT
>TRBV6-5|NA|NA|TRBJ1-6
CASSRNRDNSPLHF
TGTGCCAGCAGCCGAAACAGGGATAATTCACCCCTCCACTTT
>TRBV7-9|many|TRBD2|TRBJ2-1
CASSRRGTSKNEQFF
TGTGCCAGCAGCCGCAGGGGGACTAGCAAAAATGAGCAGTTCTTC
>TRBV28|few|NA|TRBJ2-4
CASGLGNLAKNIQYF
TGTGCCAGCGGACTGGGGAATCTAGCCAAAAACATTCAGTACTTC
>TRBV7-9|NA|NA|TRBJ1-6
CASSLDLVAYNSPLHF
TGTGCCAGCAGCTTAGATTTGGTGGCCTATAATTCACCCCTCCACTTT
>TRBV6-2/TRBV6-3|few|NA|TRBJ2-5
CASSYSLAGLVTQYF
TGTGCCAGCAGTTACTCTCTCGCCGGGCTGGTAACCCAGTACTTC
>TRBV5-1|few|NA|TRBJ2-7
CASSPLRGGEYEQYF
TGCGCCAGCAGCCCCCTTAGGGGGGGAGAATACGAGCAGTACTTC
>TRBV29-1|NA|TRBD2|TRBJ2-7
CSVDGEGRYEQYF
TGCAGCGTTGACGGGGAGGGTAGGTACGAGCAGTACTTC
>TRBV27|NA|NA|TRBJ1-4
CASSQTGTGDEKLFF
TGTGCCAGCAGCCAGACCGGGACGGGGGATGAAAAACTGTTTTTT
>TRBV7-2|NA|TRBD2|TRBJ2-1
CASSAAGTTLYEQFF
TGTGCCAGCAGCGCGGCCGGGACTACGCTATACGAGCAGTTCTTC
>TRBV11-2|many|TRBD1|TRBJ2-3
CASSPGQGRTDTQYF
TGTGCCAGCAGCCCGGGACAGGGACGCACAGATACGCAGTATTTT
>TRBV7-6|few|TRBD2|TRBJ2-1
CASSAELAGGGNEQFF
TGTGCCAGCAGCGCAGAACTAGCGGGAGGGGGGAATGAGCAGTTCTTC
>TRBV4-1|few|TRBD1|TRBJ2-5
CASSQQGQKETQYF
TGCGCCAGCAGCCAGCAGGGACAGAAAGAGACCCAGTACTTC
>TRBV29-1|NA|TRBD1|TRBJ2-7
CSAPGTGVDEQYF
TGCAGCGCTCCAGGGACAGGGGTTGACGAGCAGTACTTC